This T cell receptor (beta chain) was sequenced in a study of shared clonotypes between healthy human individuals. Study conclusions and caveats: The genetic and exposure-history diversity represented was limited by few donors.

The CDR3 consists of 15 residues. V lost 7 bases, J lost 0 bases, and 13 bases lay in between. In germline, CDR1 is MNHNS, CDR2 SASEGT. Regarding this clone: Its target is unknown.

Sequencing used immunoSEQ multiplex PCR; TCRdb keeps in-frame clones, though not all of them. The data contain about 1.5 million clones, 95% to 99% of them singletons. This rearrangement joins TRBV6-1 to TRBJ2-1; D might be TRBD2 (5 bases). The TCR comes from a man between 25 and 39 years old in good health. The sample was naive CD4+ T cells sorted from blood. The subset denotes: CD45RA+ positively selected. For the CDR3, the DNA is TGTGCCAGCACCCGGGGTAGACACTCCTACAATGAGCAGTTCTTC. The encoded protein is CASTRGRHSYNEQFF.